Following are 15 T cell receptor beta chains from one sample sequenced in a study of monozygotic twins with inflammatory bowel disease. Using the 5' RACE reads, TCRdb records one entry per CDR3 protein without DNA. Found here are approximately 400,000 distinct CDR3 sequences; the top ten clones hold more than 2%. Sequenced sample: blood. The receptors derive from a human donor with ulcerative colitis or Crohn's disease, or a healthy co-twin of an affected twin (not recorded which).

The CDR3 sequence is CASSYPVFGASPDTQYF. This chain connects TRBV6-5 to TRBJ2-3; the TCRdb call, TRBD1, lacks DNA for checking. Germline V gene sequence: CDR1 MNHEY, CDR2 SVGAGI. The CDR3 runs 17 residues.

The chain has TRBV20-1 and TRBJ1-4. Germline CDR1 reads DFQATT; CDR2 reads SNEGSKA (reference sequence). This CDR3 spans 14 amino acids. Here the CDR3 reads CSAKIGSTNEKLFF.

The J gene is TRBJ2-2, the V gene TRBV4-2. The CDR3 runs 15 residues. Germline loops: CDR1 LGHNA, CDR2 YNFKEQ. CDR3 loop: CASSPDDTNTGELFF.

CDR3 amino acids: CASTSLPYDNYGYTF. The V call is TRBV6-2 or TRBV6-3, the J call TRBJ1-2. Germline CDR1 reads MNHEY; CDR2 reads SVGEGT. The CDR3 is 15 residues long.

J is TRBJ2-1 and V is TRBV20-1; TCRdb gives TRBD2 as the D gene, but with no DNA this cannot be confirmed. CDR1 and CDR2 from the germline V gene are DFQATT and SNEGSKA (reference sequence). The CDR3 contains 14 residues. CDR3 residues: CSARPGTSFNEQFF.

The chain joins TRBV5-1 to TRBJ2-2; TCRdb returns TRBD1, unconfirmable since there is no DNA. There are 15 residues in the CDR3. Per germline, CDR1 SGHRS and CDR2 YFSETQ. CDR3 sequence reads: CASSLQGINTGELFF.

The chain uses TRBV6-1 and TRBJ2-2. The V gene's germline CDR1 is MNHNS and CDR2 SASEGT. The CDR3 has 14 amino acids. CDR3 amino acids: CASSTQLNTGELFF.

V gene TRBV19 combines with J gene TRBJ2-2. The CDR3 consists of 15 residues. Germline V gives CDR1 LNHDA, CDR2 SQIVND (reference sequence). The CDR3 here is CASSMMRTNTGELFF.

J is TRBJ1-2 and V is TRBV7-9. The CDR3 is 17 amino acids. CDR1 and CDR2 (germline): SEHNR, FQNEAQ (reference sequence). Here the CDR3 reads CASSPRHLDSANYGYTF. Looking up the rest from reference TRBV7-9 and TRBJ1-2 gives the full variable domain: DTGVSQNPRHKITKRGQNVTFRCDPISEHNRLYWYRQTLGQGPEFLTYFQNEAQLEKSRLLSDRFSAERPKGSFSTLEIQRTEQGDSAMYLCASSPRHLDSANYGYTFGSGTRLTVV.

The chain has TRBV27 and TRBJ2-7; without DNA, the TCRdb call of TRBD1 cannot be checked. CDR1 MNHEY and CDR2 SMNVEV come from the germline V gene (reference sequence). The CDR3 consists of 14 residues. CDR3 protein: CASSSGTPFYEQYF.

The CDR3 sequence is CASSHNRVSYEQYF. The V gene is TRBV7-2, the J gene TRBJ2-7. This CDR3 contains 14 residues. Germline loops: CDR1 SGHTA, CDR2 FQGNSA.

The V gene is TRBV5-1, the J gene TRBJ1-1; TCRdb reports TRBD1, a call that lacks DNA to check it against. Germline-derived CDR1 and CDR2 are SGHRS and YFSETQ. This CDR3 has 15 residues. The CDR3 sequence: CASRPDRGFATEAFF.

The rearrangement joins TRBV20-1 to TRBJ1-5. Germline CDR1 DFQATT, CDR2 SNEGSKA (reference sequence). This CDR3 contains 13 residues. CDR3 residues: CSAFRGGTGPQHF.

The V call is TRBV6-5, the J call TRBJ1-1; the D call from TCRdb, TRBD1, cannot be confirmed without DNA. Germline V gives CDR1 MNHEY, CDR2 SVGAGI. CDR3 size: 13 residues. The CDR3 region is CATRDRANTEAFF.

Here the CDR3 reads CASTRGEPNSPLHF. V and J are TRBV5-1 and TRBJ1-6. CDR1 SGHRS and CDR2 YFSETQ come from the germline V gene. CDR3 length: 14 residues.